This T cell receptor beta chain was sequenced in a study of T cell clonality in common variable immunodeficiency. Study-wide results and limits: Fewer deletions and N-nucleotide insertions were reportedly seen in common variable immunodeficiency TCR beta sequences.

This clone was found many times. Its target is not known. The CDR3 end falls 3 residues outside the read, so it is completed with the germline J gene. Produced via immunoSEQ multiplex PCR; TCRdb's table is partial and in-frame only. This sample has 30,000 to 35,000 clones, each found more than once. Trimming cost V 4 bases and J 5 bases; bases outside gene matches: 13. Germline V gives CDR1 KGHSH, CDR2 LQKENI. CDR3 length: 16 residues. The chain uses TRBV18 and TRBJ2-5; 7 nucleotides match TRBD2. The sequence was obtained from a human donor with common variable immunodeficiency. The sequencing input was peripheral blood mononuclear cells. CDR3 protein: CASSLNLAGVSETQYF. Incomplete CDR3 DNA: TGTGCCAGCTCACTGAACTTGGCGGGAGTAAGTGAGACC.